Below, one TCR beta chain is given with its context. This sample is drawn from a study of T cells in Graves' hyperthyroidism and ophthalmopathy. On the study more broadly: The blood sample was taken at first diagnosis, before treatment began.

TCR beta CDR3 sequences were amplified from RNA transcripts. A first-round RT-PCR of the TCR CDR3 used the HTBI primer set. Each CDR3 protein is one row after TCRdb ran MiXCR on the multiplex PCR reads. The repertoire holds hundreds of thousands of distinct CDR3 sequences, with 22% as singletons. The receptor was isolated from a young man with Graves' ophthalmopathy. The sample consisted of blood.

The chain's CDR3 is CASSLWTGTNTGELFF. The CDR3 DNA reads TGTGCCAGCAGCCTATGGACAGGGACGAACACCGGGGAGCTGTTTTTT. The genes are TRBV7-8 and TRBJ2-2; 8 nucleotides line up with TRBD1. The CDR3 contains 16 residues. Germline CDR1 reads SGHVS; CDR2 reads FQNEAQ. V lost 5 bases, J lost 0 bases, and 5 bases stayed unmatched. The variable domain in full, completed from reference TRBV7-8 and TRBJ2-2, reads GAGVSQSPRYKVAKRGQDVALRCDPISGHVSLFWYQQALGQGPEFLTYFQNEAQLDKSGLPSDRFFAERPEGSVSTLKIQRTQQEDSAVYLCASSLWTGTNTGELFFGEGSRLTVL.